Given below is one T cell receptor beta chain in context. Its antigen target is currently unknown. The germline gene is not matched at one end of the junction; a read error may be the cause. Patients with a history of autoimmune disease or receiving systemic immunosuppression were excluded from the trial. In every dose cohort, peripheral blood was drawn for TCR sequencing at baseline, cycle 4 day 1, and cycle 7 day 1. Samples came from an open-label, multicenter, first-in-human phase I dose-escalation trial of ivuxolimab. Adults with locally advanced or metastatic head and neck squamous cell, hepatocellular, melanoma or renal cell carcinoma were enrolled in the trial. CD4+ and CD8+ T cells were sorted separately from peripheral blood before TCR sequencing. This entry is derived from a study of OX40 agonist ivuxolimab in advanced cancers. Study-level background: The costimulatory receptor OX40 (CD134) was targeted by ivuxolimab, a fully human IgG2 agonistic monoclonal antibody. Intravenous ivuxolimab was administered to patients every 2 weeks at six dose levels: 0.01, 0.1, 0.3, 1.5, 3 and 10 mg/kg. Of the approximately 50 dose-escalation patients, hepatocellular carcinoma was present in about 20, melanoma in roughly 15, renal cell carcinoma in 9 and head and neck cancer in 9. In the dose-escalation cohort, approximately 82% of patients were male, and the mean age was about 55 years, with a range of about 20 to 90. Prior anti-PD-1, anti-PD-L1 or anti-CTLA-4 therapy was permitted, and less than 45% of dose-escalation patients had received checkpoint inhibitors. Partial responses occurred in three dose-escalation patients, of whom one had hepatocellular carcinoma and two had cutaneous melanoma. Peripheral TCRbeta sequencing was intended to test whether TCR sequence diversity was altered and clonal T-cell expansion was caused by ivuxolimab. The paper describes the monotherapy dose-escalation part (N ≈ 49 patients) of the phase I trial of ivuxolimab. Results and caveats for the whole study, not just this receptor: In the 0.1-3.0 mg/kg groups, partial responders had among the lowest normalized peripheral clonal expansion, particularly in CD8+ T cells. At doses of 0.1 to 3.0 mg/kg, clonal expansion of both CD4+ and CD8+ T cells in blood was seen between baseline and week 6. After ivuxolimab, CD8+ T cells had more expanded clones than CD4+ T cells on average. Which antigens the clonally expanded peripheral T cells were specific for was not determined. Low levels of normalized T-cell clonal expansion were also seen in some patients who did not respond.

Genomic DNA was isolated from the sorted cells so that the TCRbeta CDR3 region could be sequenced. The immunoSEQ Assay was used for sequencing of TCRbeta CDR3 regions. The clones in this table, taken by TCRdb from immuneACCESS, are in-frame only. Not every clone is retained; where verified, under half of the shortfall comes from an unresolved V gene, and the cause of the rest is unknown. The sample profile shows 90,000 to 130,000 clones; roughly nine tenths of them were found once. The ten largest clones capture approximately 0.29% of the sample. The CDR1 and CDR2 encoded by the germline V gene are SGHVS and FNYEAQ. There are 15 amino acids in the CDR3, from cysteine to phenylalanine inclusive. This entry keeps only the CDR3 DNA: 45 bases, framed from base 1.

Sequenced here: CD4+ or CD8+ T cells sorted from blood, sampled in a trial of the OX40 agonist ivuxolimab. This sequence uses TRBV7-6 and TRBJ1-1, with 7 central nucleotides matching TRBD1. The sequence came from an adult with an advanced solid tumor such as melanoma, head and neck, liver or kidney cancer. The CDR3 has the sequence CACSFTTGTNTEAFF. The DNA reads TGTGCCTGCAGCTTTACGACAGGGACGAACACTGAAGCTTTCTTT.